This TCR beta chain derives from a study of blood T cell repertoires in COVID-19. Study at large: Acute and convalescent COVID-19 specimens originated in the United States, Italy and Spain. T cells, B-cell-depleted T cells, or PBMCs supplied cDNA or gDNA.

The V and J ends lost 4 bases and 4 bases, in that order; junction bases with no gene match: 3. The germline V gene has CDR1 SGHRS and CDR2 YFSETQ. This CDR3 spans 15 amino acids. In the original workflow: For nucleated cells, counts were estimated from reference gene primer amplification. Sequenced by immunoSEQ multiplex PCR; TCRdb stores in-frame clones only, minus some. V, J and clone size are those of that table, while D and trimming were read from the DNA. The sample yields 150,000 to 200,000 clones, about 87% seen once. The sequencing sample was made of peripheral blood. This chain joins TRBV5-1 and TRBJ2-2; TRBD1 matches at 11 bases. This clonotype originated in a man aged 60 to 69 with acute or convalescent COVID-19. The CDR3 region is CASSQDRGLTGELFF. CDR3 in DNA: TGCGCCAGCAGCCAGGACAGGGGGCTCACCGGGGAGCTGTTTTTT.